These 14 T cell receptor beta chains came from one sample sequenced in a study of blood T cell repertoires in COVID-19. Repertoires were generated with immunoSEQ multiplex PCR, while TCRdb's copy carries only in-frame clones and drops some. The sample lists 390,000 or so clones, approximately 90% occurring once. What was sequenced was PBMCs or T cells enriched from blood (not recorded which). These receptors were collected from a man aged 18 to 29 who had recovered from COVID-19.

This chain connects TRBV5-4 to TRBJ2-7; no reliable D call. CDR1 SGHNT and CDR2 YYREEE come from the germline V gene (reference sequence). V gave up 1 base and J gave up 2 bases, with 10 bases separating them. The CDR3 loop spans 14 amino acids. Here the CDR3 reads CASSLLPRTYEQYF. CDR3 nucleotide sequence: TGTGCCAGCAGCTTGCTCCCGCGCACCTACGAGCAGTACTTC.

The chain carries TRBV3-1 (or the pseudogene TRBV3-2) and TRBJ2-1; perhaps TRBD1 as D (5 bases). Trimming pared 0 bases from V and 8 bases from J, leaving 11 bases between. Germline lookup yields CDR1 LGHDT and CDR2 YNNKEL (reference sequence). The CDR3 contains 14 residues. As DNA, the CDR3 is TGTGCCAGCAGCCAAGACAGGGTTTCCCATGAGCAGTTCTTC. Residues: CASSQDRVSHEQFF.

This clone occurred once. The chain carries TRBV9 and TRBJ2-1; tentative D call: TRBD1 (5 bases). Germline V gene data show CDR1 as SGDLS and CDR2 as YYNGEE. The CDR3 spans 15 residues. V was trimmed by 0 bases and J by 12 bases, leaving 19 bases between them. The CDR3 loop is CASSVVGQGFMGQFF. The CDR3, as DNA: TGTGCCAGCAGCGTAGTGGGCCAGGGATTTATGGGGCAGTTCTTC.

J is TRBJ2-2 and V is TRBV25-1; D perhaps matches TRBD2 (5 bases). Trimming removed 8 bases at V and 1 base at J, with 14 bases between. CDR3 length equals 15 residues. Germline CDR1 MGHDK, CDR2 SYGVNS. CDR3 bases: TGTGCCAGCCGCGGGTCGCATCAGAACACCGGGGAGCTGTTTTTT. Amino acids: CASRGSHQNTGELFF.

Only one count was recorded for this clone. The chain employs TRBV10-3 and TRBJ1-2; TRBD1 is a possible D gene (6 bases). The CDR3 sequence is 14 residues long. Deletions cut 10 bases from V and 0 bases from J, with 15 bases between. Germline CDR1 is ENHRY and CDR2 is SYGVKD. The CDR3 reads CATQTGGANYGYTF. CDR3 DNA sequence: TGTGCCACCCAGACAGGAGGAGCTAACTATGGCTACACCTTC.

The gene calls are TRBV5-4 and TRBJ2-2, with 12 bases lining up with TRBD2. After removal of 4 bases from V and 2 bases from J, the junction contained 3 bases not matched to a gene. The CDR3 loop spans 16 amino acids. Germline V CDR1 and CDR2: SGHNT, YYREEE (reference sequence). DNA for the CDR3: TGTGCCAGCAGCCCGACTAGCGGGGGTAACACCGGGGAGCTGTTTTTT. This codes for CASSPTSGGNTGELFF.

J is TRBJ2-1 and V is TRBV5-1; 9 nucleotides agree with TRBD2. In germline, CDR1 is SGHRS, CDR2 YFSETQ. V gave up 1 base and J gave up 7 bases; unmatched junction bases: 12. There are 17 residues in the CDR3. The CDR3 sequence: CASSLSYASGVGNEQFF. DNA of the CDR3: TGCGCCAGCAGCTTGTCCTACGCTAGCGGGGTGGGGAATGAGCAGTTCTTC. The complete variable domain, with remaining parts taken from reference TRBV5-1 and TRBJ2-1, reads KAGVTQTPRYLIKTRGQQVTLSCSPISGHRSVSWYQQTPGQGLQFLFEYFSETQRNKGNFPGRFSGRQFSNSRSEMNVSTLELGDSALYLCASSLSYASGVGNEQFFGPGTRLTVL.

The chain employs TRBV18 and TRBJ1-1; 8 bases match TRBD1. Germline V gives CDR1 KGHSH, CDR2 LQKENI. J lost 5 bases, V lost 5 bases, and 10 bases had no gene match. The CDR3 has 15 residues. The CDR3 sequence: CASSEAQTGVTEAFF. CDR3 in DNA: TGTGCCAGCTCAGAGGCTCAGACAGGGGTAACTGAAGCTTTCTTT. Supplemented by reference TRBV18 and TRBJ1-1, the full variable domain reads NAGVMQNPRHLVRRRGQEARLRCSPMKGHSHVYWYRQLPEEGLKFMVYLQKENIIDESGMPKERFSAEFPKEGPSILRIQQVVRGDSAAYFCASSEAQTGVTEAFFGQGTRLTVV.

DNA of the CDR3: TGTGCCAGCTCACCCTGGCAGGGGGGATCCTCTGGAAACACCATATATTTT. As protein: CASSPWQGGSSGNTIYF. This chain joins TRBV18 and TRBJ1-3; TRBD1 matches 7 bases. The CDR3 covers 17 residues. V lost 3 bases and J lost 0; bases outside the gene matches: 8. The germline CDR1 and CDR2 sequences are KGHSH and LQKENI.

J is TRBJ2-7 and V is TRBV4-3; 9 nucleotides agree with TRBD2. The CDR3 loop spans 15 amino acids. Per the germline V gene, CDR1 is LGHNA and CDR2 is YSLEER. The V gene end was trimmed by 0 bases and the J gene end by 4 bases; junction bases not matched to a gene: 4. CDR3 coding DNA: TGCGCCAGCAGCCAAGAAACTAGCGGGCCTTACGAGCAGTACTTC. Protein sequence: CASSQETSGPYEQYF.

This clone has a handful of counts. The genes are TRBV3-1 (or the pseudogene TRBV3-2) and TRBJ2-4; maybe TRBD2 (5 bases). There are 16 residues in the CDR3. The germline V gene has CDR1 LGHDT and CDR2 YNNKEL (reference sequence). V was clipped by 4 bases and J by 0 bases, with 13 bases between them. CDR3 residues: CASSPSFSVAKNIQYF. The CDR3 DNA follows: TGTGCCAGCAGCCCCTCGTTTAGCGTAGCCAAAAACATTCAGTACTTC.

The chain recombines TRBV18 with TRBJ1-6; 7 nucleotides line up with TRBD1. The CDR3 consists of 15 residues. CDR1 KGHSH and CDR2 LQKENI come from the germline V gene. The junction had 8 bases not matched to a gene; V was cut back by 6 bases and J by 6 bases. Here the CDR3 DNA reads TGTGCCAGCTCCCCCGACAGGGTATCTAATTCACCCCTCCACTTT. Translation gives CASSPDRVSNSPLHF.

The rearrangement links TRBV19 to TRBJ1-1; 8 nucleotides line up with TRBD1. This CDR3 is built from 17 residues. Germline V lookup: CDR1 LNHDA, CDR2 SQIVND (reference sequence). The V and J ends lost 1 base and 0 bases, in that order; junction bases with no gene match: 7. The CDR3 bases are TGTGCCAGTAGTATAGGCAGGGGGCAGTCAATGAACACTGAAGCTTTCTTT. Translation gives CASSIGRGQSMNTEAFF.

V gene TRBV7-9 combines with J gene TRBJ2-7, with 7 bases matching TRBD2. The CDR3 covers 12 residues. The ends lost 8 bases at V and 3 bases at J; junction bases unmatched: 4. Germline CDR1 reads SEHNR; CDR2 reads FQNEAQ (reference sequence). CDR3 region: CASAGLGYEQYF. Written as DNA, the CDR3 is TGTGCCAGCGCCGGACTAGGCTACGAGCAGTACTTC. Using reference TRBV7-9 and TRBJ2-7 for the parts outside the CDR3, the full variable domain is DTGVSQNPRHKITKRGQNVTFRCDPISEHNRLYWYRQTLGQGPEFLTYFQNEAQLEKSRLLSDRFSAERPKGSFSTLEIQRTEQGDSAMYLCASAGLGYEQYFGPGTRLTVT.